These T cell receptor beta chains were read from a single sample in a study of shared clonotypes between healthy human individuals. Data came from immunoSEQ multiplex PCR; TCRdb stores just in-frame clones and leaves some out. The table has roughly 1,500,000 clones, around 98.5% seen once. The material sequenced was naive CD4+ T cells sorted from blood. The receptors originated from a man aged 30 to 45 in good health. The CDR3 runs from the conserved cysteine through the conserved F or W.

v_gene	j_gene	CDR3aa
TRBV11-2	TRBJ2-1	CASSLVFSSYNEQFF
TRBV29-1	TRBJ2-1	CSVTDSLYNEQFF
TRBV5-6	TRBJ1-5	CASSHYNQPQHF
TRBV6-5	TRBJ1-4	CASRTTGSYEKLFF
TRBV7-9	TRBJ2-7	CASTPPTASSYEQYF
TRBV5-1	TRBJ2-5	CASSRKDVGGQETQYF
TRBV28	TRBJ2-7	CASSLGHRREQYF
TRBV28	TRBJ2-1	CASATHSSYNEQFF
TRBV4-2	TRBJ2-2	CASSSRGGGTGELFF
TRBV7-2	TRBJ2-5	CASSLGLAGVETQYF
TRBV5-1	TRBJ1-1	CASSLEGSEAFF
TRBV7-3	TRBJ2-6	CASSLTFWGGTDSGANVLTF
TRBV9	TRBJ2-7	CASSPLAGRYEQYF
TRBV5-5	TRBJ2-6	CASSYGTSGDSGANVLTF
TRBV18	TRBJ2-7	CASSPAVYEQYF
TRBV19	TRBJ2-5	CASGVPFETQYF
TRBV2	TRBJ2-2	CASGQGQTNTGELFF
TRBV7-2	TRBJ1-2	CASSFPYDYGYTF
TRBV5-1	TRBJ2-7	CASSFMTSGRARAYEQYF
TRBV18	TRBJ2-5	CASSALQGSEETQYF
TRBV7-9	TRBJ2-1	CASSFGGGEQFF
TRBV18	TRBJ1-4	CASSPADRPRDEKLFF
TRBV28	TRBJ2-2	CASSSHTSDRANTGELFF
TRBV28	TRBJ1-5	CASSRGTGGVRPQHF
TRBV2	TRBJ2-3	CASTIARSTDTQYF
TRBV5-1	TRBJ1-3	CASSLDGNTIYF
TRBV5-5	TRBJ2-7	CASTLGSYEQYF
TRBV6-5	TRBJ2-1	CASSQLDSNEQFF
TRBV28	TRBJ1-5	CASSAGGGQSQPQHF
TRBV5-6	TRBJ2-7	CASSLGQGKGFYEQYF
TRBV28	TRBJ2-7	CASSLKPSERYEQYF
TRBV2	TRBJ2-7	CAGNSGGTYEQYF
TRBV18	TRBJ2-7	CASSQLPGRRYEEQYF
TRBV10-3	TRBJ1-1	CAISDLRGGNVGTEAFF
TRBV5-1	TRBJ2-7	CASSFRQPILGEQYF
TRBV7-9	TRBJ2-7	CASSPRLVDEQYF
TRBV5-4	TRBJ2-1	CASSFGTTSSYNEQFF
TRBV12-5	TRBJ2-1	CASGSPGRGQFF
TRBV5-1	TRBJ2-5	CASSLRGDRSETQYF
TRBV5-6	TRBJ2-1	CASSPVGVSYNEQFF
TRBV7-3	TRBJ2-1	CASSPVDTSYNEQFF
TRBV7-2	TRBJ2-7	CASSLEASAPYEQYF